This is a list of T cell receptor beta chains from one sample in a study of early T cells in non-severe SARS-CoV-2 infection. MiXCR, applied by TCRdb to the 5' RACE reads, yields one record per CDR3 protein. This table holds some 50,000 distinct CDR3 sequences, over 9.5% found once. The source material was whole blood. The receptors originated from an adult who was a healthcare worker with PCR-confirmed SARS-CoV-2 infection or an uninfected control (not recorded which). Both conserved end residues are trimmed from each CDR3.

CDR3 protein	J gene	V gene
ASSETSGGNQETQY	TRBJ2-5	TRBV6-1
ASSLTGSNQPQH	TRBJ1-5	TRBV12-3/TRBV12-4
ASSFEVLIGELF	TRBJ2-2	TRBV12-3/TRBV12-4
ATSDFAGGEQY	TRBJ2-7	TRBV24-1
ASSLALGETYNEQF	TRBJ2-1	TRBV7-9
ATQGSGRRNEQF	TRBJ2-1	TRBV2
ASSRDIDGEQY	TRBJ2-7	TRBV5-6
ASSLAGGGTQY	TRBJ2-5	TRBV5-1
SVGHTDTQY	TRBJ2-3	TRBV29-1
ASSLGQYQETQY	TRBJ2-5	TRBV11-2
ASSFGQGRDEQY	TRBJ2-7	TRBV11-3
ASSGTGTGGAINYGYT	TRBJ1-2	TRBV2
ASSGSPNSPLH	TRBJ1-6	TRBV2
ASSWGNEQF	TRBJ2-1	TRBV12-3/TRBV12-4
ASSQDWTRTQY	TRBJ2-5	TRBV3-1
ASSLGQGFTEA	TRBJ1-1	TRBV18
ASSQGRSGGPRETQY	TRBJ2-5	TRBV3-1
ASMGGADEQY	TRBJ2-7	TRBV2
ASSQSVKLGGGLATQY	TRBJ2-5	TRBV4-2
SVWPLSGTGVGTEAF	TRBJ1-1	TRBV29-1
SAPDRGGKNEQY	TRBJ2-7	TRBV20-1
ASSPRLAGENEQF	TRBJ2-1	TRBV5-4
ASSPRDRVLGMVY	TRBJ2-5	TRBV7-6
ASSPNQPAEKLF	TRBJ1-4	TRBV7-2
SARLLDSSGTQY	TRBJ2-5	TRBV20-1
ASTSGGARWRGYT	TRBJ1-2	TRBV12-3/TRBV12-4
ASSMPLGRIVGEQY	TRBJ2-7	TRBV6-6
ASSFPGQGTEAF	TRBJ1-1	TRBV28
ASSLGGDTEAF	TRBJ1-1	TRBV18
ASSVAIAGLSTDTQY	TRBJ2-3	TRBV19
ASSYLGAPSEAF	TRBJ1-1	TRBV6-5
SARDKATNEKLF	TRBJ1-4	TRBV20-1
SVRQVTDGTQY	TRBJ2-3	TRBV29-1
ASSLRRSTEAF	TRBJ1-1	TRBV27
ASSADRGTEKLF	TRBJ1-4	TRBV5-1
ASSARTEKLF	TRBJ1-4	TRBV7-2
ASGQGEFYEQY	TRBJ2-7	TRBV12-5
ASSNGQDTQY	TRBJ2-3	TRBV11-3
ASSSGTGFGYT	TRBJ1-2	TRBV6-6
ASSQSLWGYGYT	TRBJ1-2	TRBV4-1
ASSLGSGRGSDTQY	TRBJ2-3	TRBV7-2
ASSGTGDNSPLH	TRBJ1-6	TRBV25-1
ASSPSWGPLEQF	TRBJ2-1	TRBV3-1
SAPSRGNTGELF	TRBJ2-2	TRBV20-1
ASRKTGLYTIY	TRBJ1-3	TRBV12-3/TRBV12-4
ASSVTGTQNIQY	TRBJ2-4	TRBV6-1
SVAPSGSQETQY	TRBJ2-5	TRBV29-1
SVTGTSGSRYNEQF	TRBJ2-1	TRBV29-1
ASTRGPNEQF	TRBJ2-1	TRBV12-3/TRBV12-4
ASSPEPMGDTQY	TRBJ2-3	TRBV27
SARSKPGPRNEKLF	TRBJ1-4	TRBV20-1
ASRDDGYGYT	TRBJ1-2	TRBV2
ASTSSYRPDVSLH	TRBJ1-6	TRBV27
ASSELSGGPLKGEQF	TRBJ2-1	TRBV2
ASSLVRQGGETQY	TRBJ2-5	TRBV7-2